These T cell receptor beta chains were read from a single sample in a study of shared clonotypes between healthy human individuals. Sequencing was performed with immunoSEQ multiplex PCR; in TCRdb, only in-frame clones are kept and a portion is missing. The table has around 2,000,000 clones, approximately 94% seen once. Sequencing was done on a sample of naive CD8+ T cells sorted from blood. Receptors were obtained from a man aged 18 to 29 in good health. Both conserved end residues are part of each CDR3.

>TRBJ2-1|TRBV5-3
CASSFGSRAEQFF
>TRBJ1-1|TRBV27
CASLTGAGEAFF
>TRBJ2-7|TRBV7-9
CASSLVVQDEQYF
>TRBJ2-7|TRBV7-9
CASTVSGGSYEQYF
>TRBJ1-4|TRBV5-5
CASSLEWGNEKLFF
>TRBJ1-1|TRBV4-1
CASSQVGGIGTEAFF
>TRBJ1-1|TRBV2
CASSRGGKGAFF
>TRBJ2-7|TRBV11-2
CASSLEGQGAYEQYF
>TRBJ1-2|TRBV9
CASSALQAGYTF
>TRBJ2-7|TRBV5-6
CASSYLESEQYF
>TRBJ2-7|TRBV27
CASSFRDRDTYEQYF
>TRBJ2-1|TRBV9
CASSVAGPNRNEQFF
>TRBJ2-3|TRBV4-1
CASRGNEADPLDTQYF
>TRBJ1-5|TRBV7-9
CASSLGGTGSNQPQHF
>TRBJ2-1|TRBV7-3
CASSEGLAGNEQFF
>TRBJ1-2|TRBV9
CASSVGVGDLGYTF
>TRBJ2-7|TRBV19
CASSPDRYYEQYF
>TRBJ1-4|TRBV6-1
CASSPWLEELFF
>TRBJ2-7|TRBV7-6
CASSSSGLAASYEQYF
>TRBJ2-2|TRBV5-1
CASSLSNIYTGELFF
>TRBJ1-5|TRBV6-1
CASSEEEYSNQPQHF
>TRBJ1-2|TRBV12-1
CASSTRTKGNGYTF
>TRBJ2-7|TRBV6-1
CASSHRGIYEQYF
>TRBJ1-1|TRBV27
CASSLATGDWGNTEAFF
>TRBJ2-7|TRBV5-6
CASSPGERESSYEQYF
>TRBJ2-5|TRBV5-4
CASSLGGLQETQYF
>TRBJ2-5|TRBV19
CASSTDSEETQYF
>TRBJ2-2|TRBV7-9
CASSLVATHTGELFF
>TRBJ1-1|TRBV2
CASRDLGGGYTEAFF
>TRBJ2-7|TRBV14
CASSQGAGGYEQYF
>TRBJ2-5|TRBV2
CASDRGFQETQYF
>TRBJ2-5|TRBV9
CASSEQGNQVGETQYF
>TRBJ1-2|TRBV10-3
CAISDPDRGDYGYTF
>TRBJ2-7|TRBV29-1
CSAGQVAYEQYF
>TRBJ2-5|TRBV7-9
CASSKTGVQETQYF
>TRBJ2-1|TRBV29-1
CSAEENSYNEQFF
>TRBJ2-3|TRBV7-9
CASSQEAGRGSTDTQYF
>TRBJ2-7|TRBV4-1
CASSQDNGVSGWHEQYF
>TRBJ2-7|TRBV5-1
CASSWGQTYEQYF
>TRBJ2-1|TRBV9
CASSVVPSGVWDNEQFF
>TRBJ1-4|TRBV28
CASSSYSNEKLFF
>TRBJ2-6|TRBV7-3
CASSLSVGGANVLTF
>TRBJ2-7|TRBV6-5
CASSYSRFGGVYEQYF
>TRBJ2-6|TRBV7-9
CASSLNSELSQRVLTF
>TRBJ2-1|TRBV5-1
CASSFNLGSSYNEQFF
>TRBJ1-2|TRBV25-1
CASSVGGYGYTF
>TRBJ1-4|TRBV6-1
CASSEGGTSNEKLFF
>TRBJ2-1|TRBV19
CASSQGYNEQFF
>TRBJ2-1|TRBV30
CAWSVIAGMNEQFF
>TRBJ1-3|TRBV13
CASSLGSVSGNTIYF
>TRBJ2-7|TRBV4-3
CASSPGTAFYEQYF
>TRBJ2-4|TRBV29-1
CSVVLAPAKNIQYF
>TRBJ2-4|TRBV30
CAWSDTVLAKNIQYF